The 32 T cell receptor beta chains listed next were all sequenced from one sample in a study of OX40 agonist ivuxolimab in advanced cancers. Using immunoSEQ multiplex PCR, the repertoire was profiled, and TCRdb retains in-frame clones only, with some absent. The sample includes fewer than 75,000 clones, over 75% of them seen just once. Sequencing used CD4+ or CD8+ T cells sorted from blood, obtained in a trial of the OX40 agonist ivuxolimab. The receptors originated from an adult with an advanced solid tumor such as melanoma, head and neck, liver or kidney cancer.

The rearrangement uses TRBV2 and TRBJ2-1, with no clear D. The V end lost 6 bases, the J end lost 5 bases, and 11 bases lay between the germline ends. Germline V lookup: CDR1 SNHLY, CDR2 FYNNEI. The CDR3 sequence is 13 residues long. CDR3 in amino acids: CASSLYGHNEQFF. Here the CDR3 DNA reads TGTGCCAGCAGCCTTTACGGCCACAATGAGCAGTTCTTC.

The chain couples TRBV4-2 to TRBJ2-7; D is perhaps TRBD2 (6 bases). Germline lookup yields CDR1 LGHNA and CDR2 YNFKEQ. The CDR3 extends over 15 amino acids. V was trimmed by 0 bases and J by 4 bases, leaving 13 bases between them. Here the CDR3 reads CASSQESGEDYEQYV. CDR3 nucleotides: TGTGCCAGCAGCCAAGAGTCGGGGGAGGATTACGAGCAGTACGTC.

Written as DNA, the CDR3 is TGCGCCAGCAGCCCGCGTAGAACCTACAATGAGCAGTTCTTC. It translates to CASSPRRTYNEQFF. This chain links TRBV4-1 with TRBJ2-1, with D unresolved. This CDR3 region has 14 residues. Germline-derived CDR1 and CDR2 are MGHRA and YSYEKL. The ends were cut back, 4 bases at V and 2 bases at J, with 9 bases in the middle.

This clone turned up a few times. The chain employs TRBV18 and TRBJ1-3; D is unclear. Trimming cost V 1 base and J 0 bases, with 19 bases left between them. CDR1 is KGHSH, CDR2 LQKENI, per germline. CDR3 size: 19 residues. The CDR3 region has the DNA TGTGCCAGCTCACCACGGCCCCTCACAGCGGCCTACTCTGGAAACACCATATATTTT. Translation: CASSPRPLTAAYSGNTIYF.

The rearrangement links TRBV2 to TRBJ1-2; 9 bases fit TRBD1. CDR1 is SNHLY, CDR2 FYNNEI, per germline. Trimming cost V 6 bases and J 8 bases; bases outside gene matches: 13. The CDR3 runs 15 residues. Here the CDR3 DNA reads TGTGCCAGCAGGGGACCCGGACAGGGGCACACCGGCTACACCTTC. Its protein product is CASRGPGQGHTGYTF.

The V call is TRBV4-2, the J call TRBJ1-2, with TRBD1 matching over 7 bases. Trimming took 3 bases from V and 6 from J; bases not matched to a gene: 13. Germline V gene sequence: CDR1 LGHNA, CDR2 YNFKEQ. The CDR3 sequence is 16 residues long. This chain's CDR3 is CASSHVQGQYYDGYTF. The CDR3 DNA sequence: TGTGCCAGCAGCCATGTACAGGGGCAATATTATGATGGCTACACCTTC.

This clone was seen more than once but under ten times. The gene calls are TRBV20-1 and TRBJ1-5; no firm D call. The CDR3 length is 11 residues. V was clipped by 1 base and J by 7 bases, with 5 bases between them. Germline V gene lookup returns CDR1 DFQATT and CDR2 SNEGSKA (reference sequence). The CDR3 region is CSARGEQPQHF. The CDR3 nucleotides read TGCAGTGCTAGAGGGGAACAGCCCCAGCATTTT.

The gene calls are TRBV18 and TRBJ1-1; the D gene is possibly TRBD1 (6 bases). This CDR3 region has 14 residues. Per germline, CDR1 KGHSH and CDR2 LQKENI. V dropped 8 bases and J dropped 5 bases, with 18 bases sitting between them. The CDR3 region has the DNA TGTGCCAGCCTCCTCAGGGGAGGTGAGACTGAAGCTTTCTTT. Its translation is CASLLRGGETEAFF.

This chain joins TRBV9 and TRBJ2-5; TRBD2 aligns across 11 bases. The trim removed 0 bases at V and 5 bases at J, leaving 15 bases unmatched. In germline, CDR1 is SGDLS, CDR2 YYNGEE. The length of the CDR3 is 19 residues. CDR3 nucleotide sequence: TGTGCCAGCAGCGTAGCTAGACTCGGGCTAGCGGGAGGTCGGGAGACCCAGTACTTC. This gives the protein CASSVARLGLAGGRETQYF.

The chain is built from TRBV5-1 and TRBJ1-3, with 9 bases lining up with TRBD1. The V gene end was trimmed by 0 bases and the J gene end by 2 bases; junction bases not matched to a gene: 3. The length of the CDR3 is 16 residues. Germline CDR1 reads SGHRS; CDR2 reads YFSETQ. CDR3 bases: TGCGCCAGCAGCTTGGCGGGGACAGGGCCTGGAAACACCATATATTTT. It yields the protein CASSLAGTGPGNTIYF.

V and J are TRBV5-1 and TRBJ1-4; D might be TRBD1 (6 bases). The V and J ends lost 2 bases and 8 bases respectively, with 22 bases between them. The V gene's germline CDR1 is SGHRS and CDR2 YFSETQ. This CDR3 spans 17 amino acids. This chain's CDR3 is CASSFGAEGGNSEKLFF. The CDR3 nucleotides are TGCGCCAGCAGCTTCGGGGCCGAGGGGGGTAACTCCGAAAAACTGTTTTTT.

The chain links TRBV28 to TRBJ1-2; no reliable D call. Germline CDR1 and CDR2: MDHEN and SYDVKM. The CDR3 has 12 residues. Deletions cut 4 bases from V and 4 bases from J, with 7 bases between. The CDR3 is CASSSHGYGYTF. CDR3 coding DNA: TGTGCCAGCAGTTCACACGGCTATGGCTACACCTTC.

This clone is a singleton in its sample. The chain combines TRBV2 with TRBJ2-1; no reliable D call. Trimming cost V 4 bases and J 6 bases, with 13 bases left between them. This CDR3 is 14 amino acids long. Germline loops: CDR1 SNHLY, CDR2 FYNNEI. The CDR3 region has the DNA TGTGCCAGCAGTGTGATGCTTGGAGTCAATGAGCAGTTCTTC. It is translated as CASSVMLGVNEQFF.

This clone was picked up many times. This rearrangement joins TRBV25-1 to TRBJ1-6; perhaps TRBD1 as D (5 bases). V was shortened by 3 bases and J by 10 bases, with 7 bases between the two germline ends. The germline gives CDR1 MGHDK, CDR2 SYGVNS. The CDR3 has 12 residues. CDR3 sequence (DNA): TGTGCCAGCAGTGAGGGGCGCTCACCCCTCCACTTT. Amino acid sequence: CASSEGRSPLHF.

This clone was picked up a small number of times. The chain is built from TRBV15 and TRBJ1-1, with 8 bases matching TRBD1. The germline CDR1 and CDR2 sequences are LNHNV and YYDKDF (reference sequence). Trimming cost V 1 base and J 5 bases; bases outside gene matches: 9. The length of the CDR3 is 16 residues. CDR3 in amino acids: CATSRGGTGGWTEAFF. CDR3 DNA: TGTGCCACCAGCAGAGGGGGTACAGGGGGGTGGACTGAAGCTTTCTTT.

The V call is TRBV2, the J call TRBJ2-3; 8 bases are shared with TRBD2. The CDR3 sequence is 16 residues long. After removal of 4 bases from V and 2 bases from J, the junction contained 8 bases not matched to a gene. The germline CDR1 and CDR2 sequences are SNHLY and FYNNEI. The CDR3 loop reads CASSGVAGRVTDTQYF. The DNA of the CDR3 is TGTGCCAGCAGTGGCGTAGCGGGAAGGGTCACAGATACGCAGTATTTT.

The chain links TRBV10-3 to TRBJ1-1; tentative D call: TRBD1 (5 bases). There are 13 residues in the CDR3. Germline V lookup: CDR1 ENHRY, CDR2 SYGVKD. V was clipped by 5 bases and J by 1 base, with 8 bases between them. The CDR3 reads CAISQTGNTEAFF. The DNA for the CDR3 is TGTGCCATCAGTCAAACAGGGAACACTGAAGCTTTCTTT.

This clone was found once. This chain connects TRBV12-1 to TRBJ2-7; TRBD2 is the table's D call and was not checked against the DNA. TRBV12-1 is listed as a pseudogene. The CDR3 is 15 amino acids. The CDR3 sequence: CASSFDERVPYEQYF. The CDR3 DNA sequence: TGTGCCAGCAGCTTTGATGAGCGGGTACCCTACGAGCAGTACTTC.

The CDR3 protein is CAWTPTGVTEAFF. The CDR3, as DNA: TGTGCCTGGACCCCGACAGGGGTGACTGAAGCTTTCTTT. The chain combines TRBV30 with TRBJ1-1, with 8 bases that match TRBD1. The germline V gene has CDR1 GTSNPN and CDR2 SVGIG (reference sequence). The J segment lost 5 bases and the V segment lost 4 bases, leaving 6 bases of the junction unmatched. The CDR3 runs 13 residues.

The chain joins TRBV27 to TRBJ1-1; D unclear. Germline loops: CDR1 MNHEY, CDR2 SMNVEV (reference sequence). Trimming removed 6 bases from V and 1 base from J, with 12 bases in between. The CDR3 is made up of 14 amino acids. CDR3 protein: CASSSPGGNTEAFF. In DNA, the CDR3 is TGTGCCAGCAGCTCGCCGGGAGGGAACACTGAAGCTTTCTTT.

This clone was seen more than once but under ten times. V gene TRBV19 combines with J gene TRBJ2-2; D possibly matches TRBD1 or TRBD2 (5 bases each). V was shortened by 3 bases and J by 7 bases, with 24 bases between the two germline ends. This CDR3 contains 18 residues. CDR1 and CDR2 (germline): LNHDA, SQIVND (reference sequence). In DNA form, the CDR3 reads TGTGCCAGTAGTATTATATCGCTCACTTCGGGGACCGGCGGGGAGCTGTTTTTT. It yields the protein CASSIISLTSGTGGELFF.

The rearrangement joins TRBV6-4 to TRBJ1-1; 7 positions match TRBD1. CDR3 length: 14 amino acids. With 6 bases clipped from V and 8 bases from J, the junction kept 12 bases outside the gene matches. CDR1 and CDR2 from the germline V gene are MRHNA and SNTAGT. The CDR3 loop reads CASRDTDRVGEAFF. The CDR3 DNA reads TGTGCCAGCAGAGACACTGACAGGGTCGGGGAAGCTTTCTTT.

The gene calls are TRBV4-2 and TRBJ2-5; TRBD2 agrees at 7 bases. Per germline, CDR1 LGHNA and CDR2 YNFKEQ. V was pared by 1 base and J by 0 bases, with 11 bases of the junction left unmatched. There are 18 residues in the CDR3. The CDR3 reads CASSQVYLGLADQETQYF. The DNA for the CDR3 is TGTGCCAGCAGCCAAGTCTATCTCGGGCTAGCGGACCAAGAGACCCAGTACTTC.

The chain links TRBV28 to TRBJ2-5, with 11 bases lining up with TRBD2. With 6 bases clipped from V and 4 bases from J, the junction kept 10 bases outside the gene matches. The CDR3 extends over 16 amino acids. Per germline, CDR1 MDHEN and CDR2 SYDVKM. CDR3 in amino acids: CASSRPGLAGGETQYF. CDR3 coding DNA: TGTGCCAGCAGCCGCCCTGGGCTAGCGGGAGGAGAGACCCAGTACTTC.

CDR3 protein: CASSFRTGLLETQYF. The CDR3 DNA sequence: TGTGCCAGCAGCTTTAGGACAGGGCTGTTGGAGACCCAGTACTTC. The chain joins TRBV5-4 to TRBJ2-5; 8 nucleotides agree with TRBD1. The CDR3 has 15 amino acids. Germline loops: CDR1 SGHNT, CDR2 YYREEE (reference sequence). The trim removed 2 bases at V and 5 bases at J, leaving 8 bases unmatched.

This clone was found once. V and J are TRBV5-1 and TRBJ2-5; TRBD1 might be the D (6 bases). Trimming cost V 0 bases and J 5 bases, with 14 bases left between them. Germline V lookup: CDR1 SGHRS, CDR2 YFSETQ. The CDR3 is 15 amino acids. The CDR3 spells CASSLVGAVGETQYF. The CDR3 DNA reads TGCGCCAGCAGCTTGGTGGGGGCGGTTGGGGAGACCCAGTACTTC.

By share, this clone ranks as medium-sized. The rearrangement links TRBV5-3 to TRBJ2-7; 7 bases line up with TRBD1. TRBV5-3 qualifies as an ORF whose function is uncertain. Trimming cost V 4 bases and J 2 bases; bases outside gene matches: 9. The CDR3 has 15 residues. This chain's CDR3 is CARSQWAGGPYEQYF. Here the CDR3 DNA reads TGTGCCAGAAGCCAGTGGGCAGGGGGACCCTACGAGCAGTACTTC.

The chain is built from TRBV7-3 and TRBJ2-3; 7 bases match TRBD1. The junction had 4 bases not matched to a gene; V was cut back by 4 bases and J by 6 bases. Germline V gene lookup returns CDR1 SGHTA and CDR2 FQGTGA. The CDR3 sequence is 13 residues long. The CDR3, as DNA: TGTGCCAGCAGCTCCACAGGGGTGGATACGCAGTATTTT. It yields the protein CASSSTGVDTQYF.

The rearrangement uses TRBV5-1 and TRBJ1-3; D is unclear. Trimming removed 2 bases at V and 2 bases at J, with 8 bases between. CDR3 size: 14 residues. Germline values: CDR1 SGHRS, CDR2 YFSETQ. The CDR3 DNA is TGCGCCAGCAGCTTACTGGAGGCTGGAAACACCATATATTTT. Encoded protein: CASSLLEAGNTIYF.

This rearrangement joins TRBV5-1 to TRBJ2-5; TRBD2 matches 8 bases. J lost 5 bases, V lost 1 base, and 7 bases had no gene match. Germline assignment: CDR1 SGHRS and CDR2 YFSETQ. The CDR3 runs 15 residues. CDR3 region: CASSLSPTGGETQYF. CDR3 nucleotides: TGCGCCAGCAGCTTGTCCCCGACGGGGGGGGAGACCCAGTACTTC.

The chain has TRBV27 and TRBJ1-1; D perhaps matches TRBD1 (5 bases). Germline values: CDR1 MNHEY, CDR2 SMNVEV (reference sequence). This CDR3 spans 17 amino acids. The V and J ends lost 1 base and 0 bases respectively, with 15 bases between them. CDR3 nucleotides: TGTGCCAGCAGTTTATGGCCACCGGGACGGCTGAACACTGAAGCTTTCTTT. Its protein is CASSLWPPGRLNTEAFF.

The chain combines TRBV9 with TRBJ1-3, with D uncertain. V was trimmed by 0 bases and J by 4 bases, leaving 8 bases between them. The CDR3 is 14 residues long. The germline V gene has CDR1 SGDLS and CDR2 YYNGEE. The CDR3 is CASSVGFSGNTIYF. CDR3 sequence (DNA): TGTGCCAGCAGCGTAGGCTTCTCCGGAAACACCATATATTTT.